Sequencing of this T cell receptor beta chain was carried out in a study of tumor-infiltrating lymphocytes in primary liver carcinoma. In this sample, this clonotype turned up once. A much larger clone lies a single base off, so this may be a read error. The CDR3 has 15 residues. In germline, CDR1 is SGHRS, CDR2 YFSETQ. Co-extraction yielded RNA and DNA from around 20-30 mg of unsorted bulk tissue. No treatment had been given to the patients, who were chronically infected with HBV. Reverse transcription of 500 ng total RNA with a constant-region primer produced TCR beta cDNA. Libraries covering TCR beta were generated through three nested multiplex PCR rounds (using a slightly modified ARM-PCR). Both of the initial two PCR rounds ran for nine to eleven cycles and employed TRBV1-TRBV30 forward primers alongside a C-beta reverse primer. TCRdb ran MiXCR on the multiplex PCR reads and lists one entry per CDR3 protein. In the table there are about 130,000 distinct CDR3 sequences, around 64% of which are singletons.

The specimen was liver tumor tissue from sampling region 3. Documented subset: tumor region T3, left-lateral pole. V is TRBV5-1 and J is TRBJ2-1, with D possibly being TRBD1 or TRBD2 (5 bases each). The sequence was obtained from a woman aged 60-75 years with primary liver carcinoma and hepatitis B virus infection. CDR3 DNA sequence: TGCGCCAGCAACTTGTTGGGGGTCTCCTACAATGAGCAGTTCTTC. Its translation: CASNLLGVSYNEQFF.